The rows below give T cell receptor beta chains drawn from one sample of a study of T cell responses to AZD1222 COVID-19 vaccine. Data came from immunoSEQ multiplex PCR; TCRdb stores just in-frame clones and leaves some out. The data show 120,000 to 150,000 clones, around nine tenths seen once. The sequenced sample was peripheral blood, obtained on day 0 of MenACWY control vaccination. These receptors were taken from an adult in good health. Both conserved end residues are part of each CDR3. A D gene is named only where the DNA matches it firmly. Clone size is not always given. Where it is, it says once, few, many or a class for expanded clones.

clone size	V gene	D gene	J gene	CDR3 DNA	CDR3 protein
.	TRBV7-6	.	TRBJ2-4	TGTGCCAGCAGCGATAACGCGGGACGTCAGTACTTC	CASSDNAGRQYF
.	TRBV19	TRBD1	TRBJ1-2	TGTGCCAGTAGGACGACAGGGGGCGACTATGGCTACACCTTC	CASRTTGGDYGYTF
.	TRBV24-1	TRBD1	TRBJ1-2	TGTGCCACCAGTGATCCCCGGACAGGGGGCACATATGGCTACACCTTC	CATSDPRTGGTYGYTF
few	TRBV7-9	.	TRBJ1-3	TGTGCCAGCAGCTTAGGTCCGGCACCAGGGTCAGGAAACACCATATATTTT	CASSLGPAPGSGNTIYF
.	TRBV2	TRBD1	TRBJ1-3	TGTGCCAGTAACAGGGGGACAAGTTTCTCTGGAAACACCATATATTTT	CASNRGTSFSGNTIYF
.	TRBV6-5	TRBD2	TRBJ2-3	TGTGCCAGCATCTGGGCTAGCGGTACCACAGATACGCAGTATTTT	CASIWASGTTDTQYF
.	TRBV18	TRBD2	TRBJ2-2	TGTGCCAGCTCACAACTAGCGGGGGTCGGCACCGGGGAGCTGTTTTTT	CASSQLAGVGTGELFF
.	TRBV7-9	.	TRBJ1-1	TGTGCCAGCGGTGGACAAGGAGGGTCTGAAGCTTTCTTT	CASGGQGGSEAFF
.	TRBV11-1	.	TRBJ1-4	TGTGCCAGCAGCTCACAGGGACTTAATGAAAAACTGTTTTTT	CASSSQGLNEKLFF
.	TRBV21-1	.	TRBJ1-5	TGTGCCAGCAGCAAGGCTAAAGGGAAGTGGACGGCTTATCAGCCCCAGCATTTT	CASSKAKGKWTAYQPQHF
.	TRBV7-2	TRBD2	TRBJ2-5	TGTGCCAGCGGCAGCGGGAGTAGGGAGACCCAGTACTTC	CASGSGSRETQYF
.	TRBV12-3/TRBV12-4	.	TRBJ1-5	TGTGCCAGCAACGGCAGGGGTCAGCCCCAGCATTTT	CASNGRGQPQHF
.	TRBV7-9	TRBD2	TRBJ2-5	TGTGCCAGCAGCCAGGCGGGCGTGGGAGGGGAGACCCAGTACTTC	CASSQAGVGGETQYF
.	TRBV7-2	TRBD1	TRBJ1-3	TGTGCCAGCAGGTTGACAGGGGGTTCACTGAGCTCTGGAAACACCATATATTTT	CASRLTGGSLSSGNTIYF
.	TRBV7-2	TRBD2	TRBJ2-7	TGTGCCAGCAGCTTAGCCGGGAGGTCCTACGAGCAGTACTTC	CASSLAGRSYEQYF
.	TRBV9	.	TRBJ1-3	TGTGCCAGCAGCGTCGGGCGGTTCGGCTCTGGAAACACCATATATTTT	CASSVGRFGSGNTIYF
.	TRBV6-5	.	TRBJ2-7	TGTGCCAGCAGAACAACAGGGACCTACGAGCAGTACTTC	CASRTTGTYEQYF
.	TRBV30	.	TRBJ1-3	TGTGCCCGGGTGGCAGGGGCAAACACCATATATTTT	CARVAGANTIYF
.	TRBV7-3	.	TRBJ1-2	TGTGCCAGCTCCACGACACATAACTATGGCTACACCTTC	CASSTTHNYGYTF
.	TRBV28	TRBD1	TRBJ1-3	TGTGCCAGCAGTCGGGACAGGGCTGGAAACACCATATATTTT	CASSRDRAGNTIYF
.	TRBV2	.	TRBJ2-2	TGTGCCAGCAGTGAACTGGTAAACACCGGGGAGCTGTTTTTT	CASSELVNTGELFF
.	TRBV7-9	TRBD1	TRBJ1-4	TGTGCCAGCAGCCTACAGGGACAGGTCGCAACTAATGAAAAACTGTTTTTT	CASSLQGQVATNEKLFF
.	TRBV5-1	.	TRBJ2-7	TGCGCCAGCAGCTTGGCAGTACAGGTTGGGGGACATTATTACGAGCAGTACTTC	CASSLAVQVGGHYYEQYF